The 20 T cell receptor beta chains reported below all come from one sample, sequenced in a study of T cell responses to AZD1222 COVID-19 vaccine. The assay was immunoSEQ multiplex PCR, and TCRdb's table has in-frame clones only and misses some. This table holds around 140,000 clones, about 94% found once. The source was peripheral blood, collected on day 0 of AZD1222 vaccination. The receptors stem from an adult in good health.

This chain joins TRBV19 and TRBJ1-1; 11 nucleotides match TRBD1. CDR1 is LNHDA, CDR2 SQIVND, per germline (reference sequence). Trimming removed 5 bases from V and 4 bases from J; junction bases left unmatched: 3. The CDR3 runs to 14 residues. The CDR3 loop is CASSPGQGGTEAFF. The CDR3 region has the DNA TGTGCCAGTAGTCCGGGACAGGGGGGCACTGAAGCTTTCTTT.

The chain employs TRBV27 and TRBJ2-7; perhaps TRBD1 as D (6 bases). The CDR3 is 12 amino acids. V dropped 7 bases and J dropped 3 bases, with 10 bases sitting between them. Germline V lookup: CDR1 MNHEY, CDR2 SMNVEV (reference sequence). CDR3 protein: CASKDSNYEQYF. The CDR3 region has the DNA TGTGCCAGCAAGGACAGTAACTACGAGCAGTACTTC.

The J gene is TRBJ1-1, the V gene TRBV6-5; D is unresolved. V was shortened by 8 bases and J by 1 base, with 11 bases between the two germline ends. The CDR3 contains 13 residues. Per germline, CDR1 MNHEY and CDR2 SVGAGI. The chain's CDR3 is CASGQQWNTEAFF. The CDR3 DNA sequence: TGTGCCAGCGGCCAACAGTGGAACACTGAAGCTTTCTTT.

The chain recombines TRBV29-1 with TRBJ2-1; possibly TRBD1 for D (5 bases). V gave up 4 bases and J gave up 3 bases, with 10 bases separating them. This CDR3 spans 13 amino acids. Germline V lookup: CDR1 SQVTM, CDR2 ANQGSEA. CDR3 residues: CSVVRQGYNEQFF. CDR3 coding DNA: TGCAGCGTTGTTAGGCAGGGCTACAATGAGCAGTTCTTC.

The V gene is TRBV7-9, the J gene TRBJ1-1; D is ambiguous. The CDR3 has 12 amino acids. Looked up from germline, CDR1 is SEHNR and CDR2 is FQNEAQ (reference sequence). V was trimmed by 1 base and J by 8 bases, leaving 8 bases between them. In nucleotides, the CDR3 is TGTGCCAGCAGCTTAGTGTTGGGGGAAGCTTTCTTT. It encodes CASSLVLGEAFF.

This chain joins TRBV5-1 and TRBJ2-1; the D is unclear. This CDR3 is built from 14 residues. The V gene's germline CDR1 is SGHRS and CDR2 YFSETQ. Trimming removed 0 bases at V and 6 bases at J, with 10 bases between. The CDR3 DNA reads as TGCGCCAGCAGCTTGGCTACCGAAGGCAATGAGCAGTTCTTC. Its protein is CASSLATEGNEQFF.

The chain is built from TRBV6-1 and TRBJ2-7; D is undetermined. The CDR3 contains 11 residues. V was cut by 0 bases and J by 5 bases, with 2 bases left in between. The germline gives CDR1 MNHNS, CDR2 SASEGT. CDR3 sequence: CASSEAHEQYF. The CDR3 nucleotides read TGTGCCAGCAGTGAAGCCCACGAGCAGTACTTC.

This clone appeared a few times. V and J are TRBV12-5 and TRBJ1-6, with D uncertain. The CDR3 consists of 17 residues. Germline values: CDR1 LGHNT, CDR2 FRNRAP. Trimming removed 0 bases from V and 5 bases from J, with 14 bases in between. In nucleotides, the CDR3 is TGTGCTAGTGGTTTGGTAATCGGTAGACGAGATAATTCACCCCTCCACTTT. The encoded protein is CASGLVIGRRDNSPLHF.

The chain combines TRBV30 with TRBJ1-5; maybe TRBD1 (5 bases). The V end was cut by 1 base, the J end by 4 bases, with 11 bases between. CDR1 and CDR2 from the germline V gene are GTSNPN and SVGIG (reference sequence). This CDR3 comprises 14 residues. CDR3 nucleotides: TGTGCCTGGAGTGGGGGCCCGGGGAATCAGCCCCAGCATTTT. This sequence encodes CAWSGGPGNQPQHF.

The chain employs TRBV4-1 and TRBJ1-2, with 8 bases matching TRBD1. The length of the CDR3 is 14 residues. Trimming removed 6 bases from V and 3 bases from J; junction bases left unmatched: 6. Germline assignment: CDR1 MGHRA and CDR2 YSYEKL. The CDR3 protein is CASSQGALDYGYTF. The CDR3 DNA reads TGCGCCAGCAGTCAGGGGGCCTTGGACTATGGCTACACCTTC.

The chain combines TRBV11-1 with TRBJ2-1; 10 bases are a match to TRBD2. V lost 4 bases and J lost 0; bases outside the gene matches: 0. Germline V lookup: CDR1 SGHAT, CDR2 FQDESV (reference sequence). This CDR3 comprises 15 residues. CDR3 region: CASSWTSGSYNEQFF. DNA of the CDR3: TGTGCCAGCAGCTGGACTAGCGGCTCCTACAATGAGCAGTTCTTC.

The V gene is TRBV5-1, the J gene TRBJ1-1; D is unclear. Germline CDR1 reads SGHRS; CDR2 reads YFSETQ. The V and J ends lost 0 bases and 8 bases respectively, with 14 bases between them. The CDR3 is made up of 14 amino acids. The CDR3 region has the DNA TGCGCCAGCAGCTTGGCCTACGACGCCGGCGAAGCTTTCTTT. Residues: CASSLAYDAGEAFF.

This sequence joins TRBV30 and TRBJ2-2; no reliable D call. CDR1 is GTSNPN, CDR2 SVGIG, per germline (reference sequence). The V end was cut by 0 bases, the J end by 6 bases, with 8 bases between. This CDR3 contains 13 residues. The CDR3: CAWSVSGAGELFF. The CDR3 bases are TGTGCCTGGAGTGTATCTGGGGCCGGGGAGCTGTTTTTT.

This chain links TRBV6-6 with TRBJ1-3, with 7 positions matching TRBD1. The CDR3 is 20 residues long. Germline V gives CDR1 MNHNY, CDR2 SVGAGI (reference sequence). J gave up 0 bases and V 5 bases, and 19 bases lay outside the gene matches. CDR3 sequence: CASSRRLKSPGQYSGNTIYF. In DNA, the CDR3 is TGTGCCAGCAGTCGACGACTTAAAAGCCCGGGACAGTACTCTGGAAACACCATATATTTT.

The chain recombines TRBV9 with TRBJ1-4; the match to TRBD1 covers 11 bases. V gave up 3 bases and J gave up 10 bases; unmatched junction bases: 11. CDR1 is SGDLS and CDR2 is YYNGEE in the germline V gene. The CDR3 is 16 residues long. The chain's CDR3 is CASSANAGQGDGKLFF. The CDR3 nucleotides read TGTGCCAGCAGCGCCAACGCGGGACAGGGGGATGGAAAACTGTTTTTT.

The chain links TRBV7-3 to TRBJ1-6; D is ambiguous. V shed 0 bases and J shed 13 bases, with 10 bases lying between them. In germline, CDR1 is SGHTA, CDR2 FQGTGA. The CDR3 spans 13 residues. The CDR3 DNA reads TGTGCCAGCAGCTTAACGGTACTTTCGCCCCTCCACTTT. Protein sequence: CASSLTVLSPLHF.

The V gene is TRBV7-6, the J gene TRBJ2-5; 7 nucleotides agree with TRBD1. This CDR3 is 15 amino acids long. Looked up from germline, CDR1 is SGHVS and CDR2 is FNYEAQ. Trimming cost V 3 bases and J 1 base; bases outside gene matches: 5. In nucleotides, the CDR3 is TGTGCCAGCAGCTTGGATTCAGGGGGCCAAGAGACCCAGTACTTC. This gives the protein CASSLDSGGQETQYF.

The rearrangement joins TRBV3-1 (or the pseudogene TRBV3-2) to TRBJ2-7; either TRBD1 or TRBD2 may supply D (6 bases each). Germline CDR1 reads LGHDT; CDR2 reads YNNKEL (reference sequence). Trimming cost V 4 bases and J 4 bases, with 17 bases left between them. The CDR3 is made up of 15 amino acids. The CDR3 nucleotides are TGTGCCAGCAGCCCGACAGGAATAGGGACTTACGAGCAGTACTTC. The encoded protein is CASSPTGIGTYEQYF.

The chain has TRBV18 and TRBJ1-2; possibly TRBD1 for D (6 bases). CDR1 is KGHSH, CDR2 LQKENI, per germline. The CDR3 has 15 residues. Trimming pared 6 bases from V and 4 bases from J, leaving 18 bases between. The CDR3 bases are TGTGCCAGCTCGCAGGGGTCCCCTTCTATCTATGGCTACACCTTC. Residues: CASSQGSPSIYGYTF.

The chain has TRBV29-1 and TRBJ2-7; D may be TRBD1 or TRBD2 (5 bases each). Trimming removed 2 bases at V and 6 bases at J, with 11 bases between. Germline CDR1 reads SQVTM; CDR2 reads ANQGSEA. This CDR3 contains 12 residues. CDR3 residues: CSVEFEGFEQYF. The CDR3 coding sequence is TGCAGCGTTGAATTTGAGGGGTTCGAGCAGTACTTC.